These 20 T cell receptor beta chains originate from one sample sequenced in a study of ipilimumab plus nivolumab after autologous stem cell transplantation. Only in-frame clones appear in the TCRdb table, and some are missing; sequencing was by immunoSEQ multiplex PCR. The sample shows about 15,000 clones, under 85% of them seen only once. Sequencing used PBMCs, obtained in a trial of ipilimumab plus nivolumab as post-transplant consolidation. The receptors were gathered from a male donor with primary mediastinal lymphoma.

The chain recombines TRBV2 with TRBJ1-2; D is unresolved. The CDR3 contains 11 residues. The germline V gene has CDR1 SNHLY and CDR2 FYNNEI. Trimming left V 3 bases short and J 5 bases short, with 4 bases between. CDR3 loop: CASSETYGYTF. CDR3 coding DNA: TGTGCCAGCAGTGAGACGTATGGCTACACCTTC.

The CDR3 reads CASSEQGQETQYF. The DNA of the CDR3 is TGTGCCAGCAGTGAACAGGGGCAAGAGACCCAGTACTTC. This chain uses TRBV2 with TRBJ2-5, with D perhaps matching TRBD1 (6 bases). Trimming stripped 2 bases from V and 2 bases from J, with 6 bases between. The CDR3 runs to 13 residues. Germline V lookup: CDR1 SNHLY, CDR2 FYNNEI.

The chain combines TRBV2 with TRBJ2-7; tentatively, D is TRBD1 or TRBD2 (5 bases each). The CDR3 covers 15 residues. Germline V gives CDR1 SNHLY, CDR2 FYNNEI. V shed 7 bases and J shed 0 bases, with 16 bases lying between them. CDR3 sequence (DNA): TGTGCCAGCACGTGGATGGGACGCGCCTCCTACGAGCAGTACTTC. It yields the protein CASTWMGRASYEQYF.

The rearrangement joins TRBV10-2 to TRBJ2-7, with 8 bases fitting TRBD2. Germline assignment: CDR1 WSHSY and CDR2 SAAADI. With 6 bases clipped from V and 6 bases from J, the junction kept 19 bases outside the gene matches. This CDR3 spans 17 amino acids. The CDR3 here is CASRSLPRGGRPPEQYF. As DNA, the CDR3 is TGCGCCAGCAGGTCCCTCCCCAGGGGCGGGAGGCCGCCCGAGCAGTACTTC.

The gene calls are TRBV7-2 and TRBJ1-4, with TRBD1 as a possible D gene (6 bases). Looked up from germline, CDR1 is SGHTA and CDR2 is FQGNSA. Trimming took 3 bases from V and 5 from J, leaving 16 bases between them. This CDR3 is 16 amino acids long. The CDR3 region has the DNA TGTGCCAGCAGCTTTAATCCGGGACATCCCAATGAAAAACTGTTTTTT. It encodes CASSFNPGHPNEKLFF.

The CDR3 DNA is TGTGCCAGCAGCTTCAAAGGGGCAAGGACTGAAGCTTTCTTT. It is translated as CASSFKGARTEAFF. The chain uses TRBV13 and TRBJ1-1, with D perhaps TRBD1 (5 bases). Trimming took 3 bases from V and 5 from J, leaving 13 bases between them. The V gene's germline CDR1 is PRHDT and CDR2 FYEKMQ (reference sequence). The CDR3 loop spans 14 amino acids.

CDR3 in amino acids: CASSLRTGAVGELFF. Written as DNA, the CDR3 is TGTGCCAGCAGTTTAAGGACAGGGGCGGTGGGGGAGCTGTTTTTT. V and J are TRBV7-8 and TRBJ2-2; 9 bases line up with TRBD1. Germline lookup yields CDR1 SGHVS and CDR2 FQNEAQ. Trimming at V came to 6 bases and at J to 8 bases, leaving 10 bases not matched to a gene. The CDR3 sequence is 15 residues long.

This rearrangement joins TRBV9 to TRBJ2-3; 11 bases match TRBD1. Unmatched junction bases numbered 6, after V lost 4 bases and J lost 5 bases. Per germline, CDR1 SGDLS and CDR2 YYNGEE. This CDR3 comprises 15 residues. CDR3 in amino acids: CASSRGQGVGDTQYF. The CDR3 DNA is TGTGCCAGCAGCAGGGGACAGGGGGTGGGAGATACGCAGTATTTT.

This chain links TRBV1 with TRBJ1-3. TRBV1 is annotated as a pseudogene. The CDR3 is 15 residues long. DNA for the CDR3: TGCACCAGCACCCTGAGGGGTCGCACTGGAAACACCATATATTTT. The encoded protein is CTSTLRGRTGNTIYF.

The chain couples TRBV18 to TRBJ2-5; D not certain. Germline V gene sequence: CDR1 KGHSH, CDR2 LQKENI. The V and J ends lost 1 base and 4 bases respectively, with 19 bases between them. The CDR3 runs 17 residues. The CDR3 region has the DNA TGTGCCAGCTCACCACTTGTAGCAGCCGGTGATGGAGAGACCCAGTACTTC. This encodes CASSPLVAAGDGETQYF. Looking up the rest from reference TRBV18 and TRBJ2-5 gives the full variable domain: NAGVMQNPRHLVRRRGQEARLRCSPMKGHSHVYWYRQLPEEGLKFMVYLQKENIIDESGMPKERFSAEFPKEGPSILRIQQVVRGDSAAYFCASSPLVAAGDGETQYFGPGTRLLVL.

The chain couples TRBV28 to TRBJ2-1; D is undetermined. CDR1 and CDR2 from the germline V gene are MDHEN and SYDVKM. CDR3 size: 13 residues. Trimming shortened V by 5 bases and J by 4 bases, and 9 bases separated the two germline ends. CDR3: CASSGSLYNEQFF. In DNA, the CDR3 is TGTGCCAGCAGTGGGTCCCTTTACAATGAGCAGTTCTTC.

The chain joins TRBV4-2 to TRBJ2-1; 13 bases are a match to TRBD2. The germline V gene has CDR1 LGHNA and CDR2 YNFKEQ. V lost 4 bases, J lost 5 bases, and 5 bases stayed unmatched. CDR3 size: 16 residues. The CDR3 reads CASSLRTSGSHNEQFF. For the CDR3, the DNA is TGTGCCAGCAGCCTCCGGACTAGCGGGAGCCACAATGAGCAGTTCTTC.

Only a few counts were recorded for this clone. V is TRBV28 and J is TRBJ2-6, with D possibly TRBD2 on 5 matching bases. Germline CDR1 MDHEN, CDR2 SYDVKM. With 10 bases removed from V and 3 bases from J, the gap between germline ends came to 22 bases. The CDR3 loop spans 17 amino acids. This chain's CDR3 is CATRGRGYTGGANVLTF. CDR3 in DNA: TGTGCCACCCGCGGTAGAGGGTATACTGGTGGGGCCAACGTCCTGACTTTC.

In its sample, this clone was seen a few times. CDR3 region: CASSEGRRQPQHF. The CDR3, as DNA: TGTGCCAGCAGTGAGGGACGGCGTCAGCCCCAGCATTTT. The chain joins TRBV2 to TRBJ1-5, with D possibly matching TRBD1 (5 bases). The CDR3 runs to 13 residues. V was trimmed by 3 bases and J by 6 bases, leaving 9 bases between them. Germline loops: CDR1 SNHLY, CDR2 FYNNEI.

This chain connects TRBV7-9 to TRBJ2-1; D ambiguous. V lost 1 base and J 6 bases, leaving 7 bases between the germline ends. Germline-derived CDR1 and CDR2 are SEHNR and FQNEAQ (reference sequence). This CDR3 contains 13 residues. Written as DNA, the CDR3 is TGTGCCAGCAGCTTAGAAGTGGGCAATGAGCAGTTCTTC. Its protein product is CASSLEVGNEQFF.

This clone came up a few times. The rearrangement links TRBV5-1 to TRBJ2-2; the match to TRBD1 covers 8 bases. The V segment lost 3 bases and the J segment 6 bases; nucleotides outside the gene matches: 4. Germline-derived CDR1 and CDR2 are SGHRS and YFSETQ. The CDR3 has 14 residues. CDR3 bases: TGCGCCAGCAGCTCGACAGGGGACGCCGGGGAGCTGTTTTTT. Residues: CASSSTGDAGELFF. Full variable domain (outside the CDR3, taken from reference TRBV5-1 and TRBJ2-2): KAGVTQTPRYLIKTRGQQVTLSCSPISGHRSVSWYQQTPGQGLQFLFEYFSETQRNKGNFPGRFSGRQFSNSRSEMNVSTLELGDSALYLCASSSTGDAGELFFGEGSRLTVL.

The chain uses TRBV5-1 and TRBJ2-3; TRBD2 is a possible D gene (5 bases). The CDR3 length is 15 residues. Trimming took 0 bases from V and 2 from J, leaving 10 bases between them. CDR1 and CDR2 from the germline V gene are SGHRS and YFSETQ. CDR3 coding DNA: TGCGCCAGCAGCTTGGCCAATCGGGACACAGATACGCAGTATTTT. Protein: CASSLANRDTDTQYF.

This clone showed up just once. The chain combines TRBV4-2 with TRBJ1-4; no firm D call. From germline, CDR1 is LGHNA and CDR2 YNFKEQ. V was clipped by 5 bases and J by 6 bases, with 19 bases between them. The CDR3 loop spans 16 amino acids. CDR3 nucleotides: TGTGCCAGCAGCGCCCCGCTCGTGGGCTACCATGAAAAACTGTTTTTT. Residues: CASSAPLVGYHEKLFF.

This clone turned up a few times. V is TRBV28 and J is TRBJ1-1; 7 bases line up with TRBD1. The V segment lost 5 bases and the J segment 1 base; nucleotides outside the gene matches: 7. The CDR3 loop spans 15 amino acids. Germline loops: CDR1 MDHEN, CDR2 SYDVKM. The CDR3 DNA is TGTGCCAGCAGTGGACCCGGGACAGCGAACACTGAAGCTTTCTTT. Its protein product is CASSGPGTANTEAFF.

This clone was counted once. The chain recombines TRBV21-1 with TRBJ1-1; the table calls TRBD1, which could not be checked here. TRBV21-1 represents a pseudogene. This CDR3 is built from 20 residues. The CDR3 region is CASSRHPSGQGSLMNTEAFF. CDR3 nucleotides: TGTGCCAGCAGCCGCCACCCCTCGGGACAGGGGTCCCTAATGAACACTGAAGCTTTCTTT.